The 9 T cell receptor beta chains in this list originate from one sample, sequenced in a study of somatic mutations in cytotoxic T cells in rheumatoid arthritis. The repertoire was sequenced with immunoSEQ multiplex PCR; TCRdb's copy has only in-frame clones and lacks some. The table includes 6,000 to 7,000 clones, roughly 76% detected once. The sequencing input was CD8+ T cells sorted from blood. The receptors originated from a woman in her 50s in good health.

V is TRBV7-8 and J is TRBJ2-1; 7 bases agree with TRBD2. Germline lookup yields CDR1 SGHVS and CDR2 FQNEAQ. Unmatched junction bases numbered 7, after V lost 5 bases and J lost 0 bases. The CDR3 runs 16 residues. CDR3 loop: CASSPPGGPSYNEQFF. CDR3 DNA sequence: TGTGCCAGCAGCCCACCGGGGGGTCCCTCCTACAATGAGCAGTTCTTC. Full variable domain (remainder filled in from reference TRBV7-8 and TRBJ2-1): GAGVSQSPRYKVAKRGQDVALRCDPISGHVSLFWYQQALGQGPEFLTYFQNEAQLDKSGLPSDRFFAERPEGSVSTLKIQRTQQEDSAVYLCASSPPGGPSYNEQFFGPGTRLTVL.

The CDR3 protein is CASSLAGTGVFFYGYTF. The CDR3 DNA reads as TGTGCCAGCAGCTTGGCCGGGACAGGGGTATTTTTCTATGGCTACACCTTC. This chain links TRBV7-8 with TRBJ1-2; TRBD1 matches at 10 bases. V lost 3 bases to trimming and J lost 4 bases; unmatched junction nucleotides: 11. The CDR3 sequence is 17 residues long. Looked up from germline, CDR1 is SGHVS and CDR2 is FQNEAQ.

This sequence joins TRBV5-1 and TRBJ2-1, with 10 bases fitting TRBD2. This CDR3 region has 14 residues. V lost 6 bases, J lost 9 bases, and 9 bases stayed unmatched. Germline CDR1 is SGHRS and CDR2 is YFSETQ. CDR3 region: CASTEKRGGPEQFF. CDR3 coding DNA: TGCGCCAGCACAGAGAAGCGGGGGGGACCTGAGCAGTTCTTC.

The chain has TRBV4-3 and TRBJ1-2, with D perhaps TRBD1 (5 bases). V gave up 0 bases and J gave up 5 bases, with 16 bases separating them. This CDR3 region has 16 residues. Germline values: CDR1 LGHNA, CDR2 YSLEER. This CDR3 reads CASSQERARVIYGYTF. CDR3 nucleotide sequence: TGCGCCAGCAGCCAAGAGCGAGCCAGGGTAATTTATGGCTACACCTTC.

The rearrangement links TRBV19 to TRBJ2-1; TRBD2 matches 13 bases. This CDR3 has 15 residues. The V and J ends lost 3 bases and 9 bases, in that order; junction bases with no gene match: 5. Germline V lookup: CDR1 LNHDA, CDR2 SQIVND (reference sequence). DNA for the CDR3: TGTGCCAGTAGTATCGGACTAGCGGGGGTGGGTGAGCAGTTCTTC. It encodes CASSIGLAGVGEQFF.

V and J are TRBV2 and TRBJ2-5; 11 nucleotides line up with TRBD1. Near its end, the DNA agrees better with TRBJ2-7, so the J call may be wrong. Germline assignment: CDR1 SNHLY and CDR2 FYNNEI. The CDR3 sequence is 13 residues long. DNA for the CDR3: TGTGCCAGCATCTCGGGACAGGGGGACGAGCAGTACTTC. Protein sequence: CASISGQGDEQYF.

The rearrangement uses TRBV4-1 and TRBJ1-2, with TRBD1 matching over 7 bases. The CDR3 extends over 15 amino acids. Looked up from germline, CDR1 is MGHRA and CDR2 is YSYEKL. V was clipped by 2 bases and J by 2 bases; unmatched bases: 5. CDR3 DNA: TGCGCCAGCAGCCAAAGCCTGACAGGGAACTATGGCTACACCTTC. It translates to CASSQSLTGNYGYTF.

The chain employs TRBV9 and TRBJ2-3, with TRBD2 identical over 13 bases. There are 16 residues in the CDR3. V lost 3 bases to trimming and J lost 1 base; unmatched junction nucleotides: 2. Germline assignment: CDR1 SGDLS and CDR2 YYNGEE. The CDR3: CASSAGTSGGTDTQYF. CDR3 bases: TGTGCCAGCAGCGCCGGGACTAGCGGGGGCACAGATACGCAGTATTTT.

The V and J genes are TRBV11-3 and TRBJ2-1; 8 bases are shared with TRBD1. The CDR3 has 16 residues. V lost 6 bases and J lost 6; bases outside the gene matches: 13. Germline V CDR1 and CDR2: SGHNT, YENEEA. The DNA of the CDR3 is TGTGCCAGCAGGGAACCCGGGGCAGGGGGCTTCAATGAGCAGTTCTTC. Its translation is CASREPGAGGFNEQFF.